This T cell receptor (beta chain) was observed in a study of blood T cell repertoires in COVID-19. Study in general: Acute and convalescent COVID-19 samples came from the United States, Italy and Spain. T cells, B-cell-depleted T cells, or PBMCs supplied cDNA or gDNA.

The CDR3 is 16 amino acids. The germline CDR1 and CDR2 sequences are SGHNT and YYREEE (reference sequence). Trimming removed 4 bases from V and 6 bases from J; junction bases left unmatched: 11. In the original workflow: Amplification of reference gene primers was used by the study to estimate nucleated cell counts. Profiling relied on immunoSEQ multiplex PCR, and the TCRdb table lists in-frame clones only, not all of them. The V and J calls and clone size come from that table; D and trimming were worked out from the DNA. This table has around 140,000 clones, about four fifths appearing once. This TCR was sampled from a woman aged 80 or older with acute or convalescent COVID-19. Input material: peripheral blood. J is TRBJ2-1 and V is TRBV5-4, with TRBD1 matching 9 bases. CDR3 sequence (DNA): TGTGCCAGCAGCCCCGGGGGGACAGGGAATCGCAATGAGCAGTTCTTC. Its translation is CASSPGGTGNRNEQFF.